The present T cell receptor (beta chain) was sequenced within a study of human T cells and chemical hapten exposure. What the library attached to individual cDNA molecules were unique molecular identifiers. MiXCR, applied by TCRdb to the RACE reads, yields one record per CDR3 protein. The sample shows fewer than 45,000 distinct CDR3 sequences, over 3.5% of them seen only once. Germline V lookup: CDR1 SGHAT, CDR2 FQNNGV. The CDR3 runs to 14 residues. The J segment lost 4 bases and the V segment lost 5 bases, leaving 7 bases of the junction unmatched. Study-wide points: Compared to controls, expanded TCRs made significantly more large clusters of similar CDR3s.

This clonotype was seen a few times. Its antigen is undetermined. This sample's time point: patch test 1, 2 weeks after DPC sensitization. The treatment denotes: therapeutic diphenylcyclopropenone sensitization with weekly scalp DPC. The total RNA was obtained from whole blood that was not fractionated. The gene calls are TRBV11-2 and TRBJ1-1; 7 bases agree with TRBD1. The receptor comes from a man in his fifties or sixties with alopecia areata. Some clones in this sample may be carry-over from other donors' samples. Specimen: whole blood, collected in connection with sensitization to the hapten diphenylcyclopropenone (DPC). The chain's CDR3 is CASSPQGGGTEAFF. The CDR3 DNA is TGTGCCAGCAGCCCGCAGGGGGGAGGCACTGAAGCTTTCTTT.